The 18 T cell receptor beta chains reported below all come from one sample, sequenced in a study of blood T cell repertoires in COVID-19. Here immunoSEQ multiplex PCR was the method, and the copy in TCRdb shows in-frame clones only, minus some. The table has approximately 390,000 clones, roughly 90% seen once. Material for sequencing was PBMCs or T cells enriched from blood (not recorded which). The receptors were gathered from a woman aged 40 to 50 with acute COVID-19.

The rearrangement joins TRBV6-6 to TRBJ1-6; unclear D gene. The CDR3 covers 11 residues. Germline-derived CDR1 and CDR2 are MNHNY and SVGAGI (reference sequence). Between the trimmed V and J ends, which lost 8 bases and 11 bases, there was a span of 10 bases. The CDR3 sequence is CASGGSAPLHF. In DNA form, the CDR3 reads TGTGCCAGCGGCGGGTCTGCACCCCTCCACTTT.

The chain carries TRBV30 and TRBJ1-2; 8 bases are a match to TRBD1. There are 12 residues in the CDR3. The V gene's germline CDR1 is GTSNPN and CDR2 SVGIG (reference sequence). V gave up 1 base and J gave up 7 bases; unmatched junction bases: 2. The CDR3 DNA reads TGTGCCTGGAGTGGACAGGGGCTTGGCTACACCTTC. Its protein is CAWSGQGLGYTF.

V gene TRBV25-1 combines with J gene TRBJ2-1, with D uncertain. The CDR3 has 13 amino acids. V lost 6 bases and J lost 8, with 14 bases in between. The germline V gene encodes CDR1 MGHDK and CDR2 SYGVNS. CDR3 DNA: TGTGCCAGCAGCCTCGAGCCGGCGGATGAGCAGTTCTTC. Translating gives CASSLEPADEQFF.

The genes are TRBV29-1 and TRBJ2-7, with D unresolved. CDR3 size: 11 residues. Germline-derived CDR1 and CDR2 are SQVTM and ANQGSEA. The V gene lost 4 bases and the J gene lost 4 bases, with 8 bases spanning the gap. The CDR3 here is CSVASLYEQYF. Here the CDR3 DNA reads TGCAGCGTTGCGAGTCTTTACGAGCAGTACTTC.

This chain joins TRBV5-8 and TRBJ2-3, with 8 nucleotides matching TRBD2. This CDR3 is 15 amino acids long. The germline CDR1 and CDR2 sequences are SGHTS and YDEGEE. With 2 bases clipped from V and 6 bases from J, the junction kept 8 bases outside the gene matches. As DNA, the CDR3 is TGTGCCAGCAGCTTAAACGGACTAGCCTGGGATACGCAGTATTTT. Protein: CASSLNGLAWDTQYF.

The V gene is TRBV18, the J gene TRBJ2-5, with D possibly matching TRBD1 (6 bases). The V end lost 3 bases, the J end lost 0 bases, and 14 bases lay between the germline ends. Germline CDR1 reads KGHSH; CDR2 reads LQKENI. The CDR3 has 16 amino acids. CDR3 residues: CASSPSPGTNQETQYF. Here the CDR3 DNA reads TGTGCCAGCTCACCCTCACCCGGGACAAACCAAGAGACCCAGTACTTC. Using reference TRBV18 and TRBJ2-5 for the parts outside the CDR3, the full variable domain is NAGVMQNPRHLVRRRGQEARLRCSPMKGHSHVYWYRQLPEEGLKFMVYLQKENIIDESGMPKERFSAEFPKEGPSILRIQQVVRGDSAAYFCASSPSPGTNQETQYFGPGTRLLVL.

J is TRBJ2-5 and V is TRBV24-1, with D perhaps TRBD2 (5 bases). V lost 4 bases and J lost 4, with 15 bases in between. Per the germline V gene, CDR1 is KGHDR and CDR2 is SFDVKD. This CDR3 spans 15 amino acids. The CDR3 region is CATSDPGRVPETQYF. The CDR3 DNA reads TGTGCCACCAGTGACCCCGGGCGGGTTCCAGAGACCCAGTACTTC.

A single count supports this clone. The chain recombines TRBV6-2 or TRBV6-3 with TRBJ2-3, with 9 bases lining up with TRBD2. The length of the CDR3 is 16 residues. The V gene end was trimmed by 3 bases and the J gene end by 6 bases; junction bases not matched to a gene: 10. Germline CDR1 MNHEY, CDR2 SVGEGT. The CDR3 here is CASSYVGGGASDTQYF. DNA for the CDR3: TGTGCCAGCAGTTATGTCGGCGGGGGGGCCTCGGATACGCAGTATTTT.

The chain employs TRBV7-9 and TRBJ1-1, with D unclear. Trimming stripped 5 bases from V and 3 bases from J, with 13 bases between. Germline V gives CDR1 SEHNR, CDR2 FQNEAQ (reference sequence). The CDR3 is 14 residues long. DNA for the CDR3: TGTGCCAGCAGCCCTACCTCCCCTCACACTGAAGCTTTCTTT. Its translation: CASSPTSPHTEAFF.

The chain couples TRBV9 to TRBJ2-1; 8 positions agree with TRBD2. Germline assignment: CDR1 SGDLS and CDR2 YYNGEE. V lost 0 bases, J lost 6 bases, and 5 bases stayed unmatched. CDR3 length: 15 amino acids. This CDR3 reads CASSVERGGINEQFF. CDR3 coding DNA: TGTGCCAGCAGCGTAGAGCGCGGGGGGATCAATGAGCAGTTCTTC.

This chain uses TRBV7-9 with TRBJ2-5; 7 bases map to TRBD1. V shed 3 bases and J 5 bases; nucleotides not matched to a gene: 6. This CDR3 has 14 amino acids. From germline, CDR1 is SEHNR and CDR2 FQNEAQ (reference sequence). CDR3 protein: CASSLTGYGETQYF. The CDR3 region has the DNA TGTGCCAGCAGCTTGACAGGGTATGGGGAGACCCAGTACTTC. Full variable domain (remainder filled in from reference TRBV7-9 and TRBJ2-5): DTGVSQNPRHKITKRGQNVTFRCDPISEHNRLYWYRQTLGQGPEFLTYFQNEAQLEKSRLLSDRFSAERPKGSFSTLEIQRTEQGDSAMYLCASSLTGYGETQYFGPGTRLLVL.

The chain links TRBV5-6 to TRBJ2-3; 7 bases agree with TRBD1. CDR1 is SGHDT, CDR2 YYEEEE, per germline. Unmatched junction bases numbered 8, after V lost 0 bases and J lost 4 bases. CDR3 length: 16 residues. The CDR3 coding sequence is TGTGCCAGCAGCTTGGTCGGGACAGAAGCCTCAGATACGCAGTATTTT. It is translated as CASSLVGTEASDTQYF. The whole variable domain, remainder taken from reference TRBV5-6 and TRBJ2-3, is DAGVTQSPTHLIKTRGQQVTLRCSPKSGHDTVSWYQQALGQGPQFIFQYYEEEERQRGNFPDRFSGHQFPNYSSELNVNALLLGDSALYLCASSLVGTEASDTQYFGPGTRLTVL.

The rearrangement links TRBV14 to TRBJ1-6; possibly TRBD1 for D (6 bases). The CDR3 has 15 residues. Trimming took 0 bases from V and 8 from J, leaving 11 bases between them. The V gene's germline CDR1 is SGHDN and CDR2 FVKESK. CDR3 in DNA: TGTGCCAGCAGCCAAGATCCCAGGGGTTATTCACCCCTCCACTTT. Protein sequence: CASSQDPRGYSPLHF.

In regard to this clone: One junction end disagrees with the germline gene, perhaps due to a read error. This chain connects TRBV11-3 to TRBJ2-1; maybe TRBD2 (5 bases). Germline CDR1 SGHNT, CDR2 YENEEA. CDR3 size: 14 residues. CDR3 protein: CASSLEGRYNEQFF. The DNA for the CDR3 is TGTGCCAGCAGCCTAGAGGGCAGATACAATGAGCAGTTCTTC.

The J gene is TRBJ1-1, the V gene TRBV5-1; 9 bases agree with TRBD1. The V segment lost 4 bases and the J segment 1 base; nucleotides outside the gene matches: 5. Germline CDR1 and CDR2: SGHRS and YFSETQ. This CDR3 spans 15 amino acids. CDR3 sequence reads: CASSARTGANTEAFF. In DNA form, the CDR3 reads TGCGCCAGCAGCGCCCGGACAGGGGCGAACACTGAAGCTTTCTTT. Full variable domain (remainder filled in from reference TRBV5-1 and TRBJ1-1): KAGVTQTPRYLIKTRGQQVTLSCSPISGHRSVSWYQQTPGQGLQFLFEYFSETQRNKGNFPGRFSGRQFSNSRSEMNVSTLELGDSALYLCASSARTGANTEAFFGQGTRLTVV.

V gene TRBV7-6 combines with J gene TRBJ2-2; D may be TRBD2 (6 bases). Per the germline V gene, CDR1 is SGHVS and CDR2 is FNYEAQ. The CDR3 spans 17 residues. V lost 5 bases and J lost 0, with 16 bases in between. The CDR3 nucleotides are TGTGCCAGCAGCCTCACTAGGGACTTCGCGAACACCGGGGAGCTGTTTTTT. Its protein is CASSLTRDFANTGELFF.

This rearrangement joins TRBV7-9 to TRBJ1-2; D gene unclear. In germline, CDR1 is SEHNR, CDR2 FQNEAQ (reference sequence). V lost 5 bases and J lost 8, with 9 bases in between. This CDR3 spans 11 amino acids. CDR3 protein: CASSLNQGYTF. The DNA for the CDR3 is TGTGCCAGCAGCCTAAACCAAGGCTACACCTTC.

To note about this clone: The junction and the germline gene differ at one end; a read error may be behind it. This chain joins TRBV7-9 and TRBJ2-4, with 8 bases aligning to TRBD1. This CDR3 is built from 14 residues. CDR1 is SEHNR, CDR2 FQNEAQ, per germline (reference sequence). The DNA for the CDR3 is TGTGCCGGCAGCTTTTCTCAGGGGGCGGACATTCAGTACTTC. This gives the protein CAGSFSQGADIQYF.